These T cell receptor beta chains were read from a single sample in a study of cytomegalovirus exposure and HLA in healthy donors. Assay used: immunoSEQ multiplex PCR; TCRdb lists only in-frame clones, some missing. Of over 250,000 clones in the sample, roughly 90% were seen once. The sequenced material came from PBMCs. These receptors originate from a man aged 35-49 years in good health and CMV-seropositive. CDR3s include the opening cysteine and the closing phenylalanine or tryptophan. Each record gives: D gene, clone size, V gene, J gene, CDR3 DNA, CDR3 protein. A D gene is named only where the DNA matches it firmly. Clone size is shown for a subset of rows, as once, few, many or a class of expanded clone.

>TRBD1|.|TRBV5-6|TRBJ2-6
TGTGCCAGCAGCTTACCGACAGGGAGCTCTGGGGCCAACGTCCTGACTTTC
CASSLPTGSSGANVLTF
>.|.|TRBV11-3|TRBJ2-5
TGTGCCAGCAGCTCGCCGGACACGAGAGGGACCCAGTACTTC
CASSSPDTRGTQYF
>TRBD1|.|TRBV11-3|TRBJ2-1
TGTGCCAGCAGCTTAGGTCCTGACAGGGATGCATCGCAGTTCTTC
CASSLGPDRDASQFF
>TRBD1|.|TRBV29-1|TRBJ2-7
TGCAGCGTTGAGGGGTCTGGGGACAGGGGGCCCTACGAGCAGTACTTC
CSVEGSGDRGPYEQYF
>.|once|TRBV14|TRBJ2-4
TGTGCCAGCAGCCAAGTGCAGGGATTAGCCAAAAACATTCAGTACTTC
CASSQVQGLAKNIQYF
>TRBD1|.|TRBV6-5|TRBJ1-1
TGTGCCAGCAGTTCCAGGGACAGACGGAAAGCTTTCTTT
CASSSRDRRKAFF
>.|once|TRBV19|TRBJ1-1
TGTGCCAGTAGTATAGGTTCAGGGTCGGCTTTCTTT
CASSIGSGSAFF
>TRBD1|few|TRBV28|TRBJ1-1
TGTGCCAGCAGTAGCAGGGGGCTCGCTGAAGCTTTCTTT
CASSSRGLAEAFF
>TRBD2|.|TRBV6-5|TRBJ2-7
TGTGCCAGCAGCCGGACTAGCGGGACCACCTACGAGCAGTACTTC
CASSRTSGTTYEQYF
>TRBD1|.|TRBV5-1|TRBJ1-1
TGCGCCAGCAGCTTGGCGGGGACAGCCAACACTGAAGCTTCCTTT
CASSLAGTANTEASF
>TRBD2|few|TRBV28|TRBJ2-1
TGTGCCAGCAGTCCTCTTAGCGGGAGACGCAATGAGCAGTTCTTC
CASSPLSGRRNEQFF
>TRBD2|few|TRBV6-6|TRBJ2-1
TGTGCCAGCAGTTTGACTAGCGGACCTTACAATGAGCAGTTCTTC
CASSLTSGPYNEQFF
>TRBD1|.|TRBV10-3|TRBJ1-4
TGTGCCATCAGCCGACAGGGGGGCTATGAAAAACTGTTTTTT
CAISRQGGYEKLFF
>TRBD1|.|TRBV2|TRBJ1-2
TGTGCCAGCAGGCTGGACAGGGCTAACTATGGCTACACCTTC
CASRLDRANYGYTF
>.|.|TRBV18|TRBJ2-5
TGTGCCAGCTCACCGCGCGGAGAGACCCAGTACTTC
CASSPRGETQYF
>TRBD1|.|TRBV18|TRBJ1-3
TGTGCCAGCTCACCGATGGACAGGGGGCCAGGAAACACCATATATTTT
CASSPMDRGPGNTIYF
>TRBD2|once|TRBV14|TRBJ2-3
TGTGCCAGCAGCCAAGGCGGGGGACCCCGCACAGATACGCAGTATTTT
CASSQGGGPRTDTQYF
>TRBD2|.|TRBV5-1|TRBJ2-1
TGCGCCAGCCTCAGTCTAGCGGGAGGTGCCTACAATGAGCAGTTCTTC
CASLSLAGGAYNEQFF
>.|few|TRBV18|TRBJ1-4
TGTGCCAGCTCACGGACAGCAACTAATGAAAAACTGTTTTTT
CASSRTATNEKLFF
>TRBD2|.|TRBV27|TRBJ2-7
TGTGCCAGCAGTTTATATGGACTAGCGGGCTCCTACGAGCAGTACTTC
CASSLYGLAGSYEQYF
>.|.|TRBV6-1|TRBJ1-6
TGTGCCAGCAGTGAAAACAGTGAATCACCCCTCCACTTT
CASSENSESPLHF
>TRBD1|.|TRBV19|TRBJ2-7
TGTGCCCGTAGTACCGGGACAGGGCCCTACGAGCAGTACTTC
CARSTGTGPYEQYF
>TRBD1|.|TRBV7-6|TRBJ2-7
TGTGCCAGCAGCTTAGCCAGGGACAGACCATCCTACGAGCAGTACTTC
CASSLARDRPSYEQYF
>.|.|TRBV4-3|TRBJ1-2
TGCGCCAGCAGCCAAGATCGGGGGGCGACAGTTAACTATGGCTACACCTTC
CASSQDRGATVNYGYTF
>TRBD1|.|TRBV4-1|TRBJ2-7
TGCGCCAGCAGCCAAGGGTGGAAACAGGGGGGTGGACTCTACGAGCAGTACTTC
CASSQGWKQGGGLYEQYF
>TRBD1|.|TRBV10-3|TRBJ2-7
TGTGCCATCAGTGAAAGGGACAGGGATTTTGAGGAGCAGTACTTC
CAISERDRDFEEQYF
>.|.|TRBV30|TRBJ1-4
TGTGCCTGGAGTAGGGGGGGCGGAGAAGAAAAACTGTTTTTT
CAWSRGGGEEKLFF
>.|.|TRBV10-3|TRBJ1-1
TGTGCCATCAGTTCCCAGGGAAGCACTGAAGCTTTCTTT
CAISSQGSTEAFF
>.|.|TRBV5-1|TRBJ1-4
TGCGCCAGCAGCCGCTTAGGGGTCTCTAATGAAAAACTGTTTTTT
CASSRLGVSNEKLFF
>TRBD1|.|TRBV28|TRBJ1-4
TGTGCCAGCAGTTTAGGGGACAGGGCGGGAGAAAAACTGTTTTTT
CASSLGDRAGEKLFF
>.|.|TRBV7-2|TRBJ1-5
TGTGCCAGCAGCCGTCAACCGGCTAACAGGGGCAATCAGCCCCAGCATTTT
CASSRQPANRGNQPQHF
>.|.|TRBV29-1|TRBJ2-7
TGCAGCGTGGAGTCGTGGGCAGGGGACAACTACGAGCAGTACTTC
CSVESWAGDNYEQYF
>TRBD2|.|TRBV4-1|TRBJ2-7
TGCGCCAGCCACCCAGGGACTAGCGGCACGGAGCAGTACTTC
CASHPGTSGTEQYF
>.|few|TRBV11-2|TRBJ2-1
TGTGCCAGCAGCTTAGATAGGCACAGGGCAAATGAGCAGTTCTTC
CASSLDRHRANEQFF
>.|.|TRBV2|TRBJ1-2
TGTGCCAGCAGGGGAGACATATTCTATGGCTACACCTTC
CASRGDIFYGYTF
>.|.|TRBV5-5|TRBJ1-4
TGTGCCAGCAGCACCCAGGGCCCAAGGGGGGAAAAACTGTTTTTT
CASSTQGPRGEKLFF
>TRBD2|.|TRBV7-9|TRBJ2-1
TGTGCCAGCAGCTTCCATAGCGGGACCGACAATGAGCAGTTCTTC
CASSFHSGTDNEQFF
>.|.|TRBV5-6|TRBJ2-7
TGTGCCAGCAGTAGAACGAGGAGGGGGCAGTACTTC
CASSRTRRGQYF
>.|.|TRBV9|TRBJ1-1
TGTGCCACCTCCGTGGGGGAGACAGGAACTGAAGCTTTCTTT
CATSVGETGTEAFF
>.|.|TRBV4-3|TRBJ1-2
TGCGCCAGCAGCCAACAAACCCAGGGGAATACTAATGGCTACACCTTC
CASSQQTQGNTNGYTF
>TRBD2|.|TRBV7-9|TRBJ2-1
TGTTCCAGCAGCTTAGGACTAGCGGGAGTTTATAATGAGCAGTTCTTC
CSSSLGLAGVYNEQFF
>.|.|TRBV6-5|TRBJ2-7
TGTGCCAGCCTAAGACACAACCCCTACGAGCAGTACTTC
CASLRHNPYEQYF
>.|.|TRBV7-3|TRBJ2-3
TGTGCCAGCAGCTTAATGGGACACGTCACAGATACGCAGTATTTT
CASSLMGHVTDTQYF
>TRBD2|.|TRBV5-1|TRBJ2-5
TGCGCCAGCGGCAGACTAGCCCAAGAGACCCAGTACTTC
CASGRLAQETQYF
>TRBD2|.|TRBV5-4|TRBJ2-3
TGTGCCAGCAGCTTGGCTAGCGGGAGCACAGATACGCAGTATTTT
CASSLASGSTDTQYF
>.|.|TRBV19|TRBJ2-7
TGTGCCAGTAGTTCTCGTCGGTCAAGCTCCTACGAGCAGTACTTC
CASSSRRSSSYEQYF
>.|few|TRBV6-6|TRBJ1-1
TGTGCCACCCAGACAGGTTTGAACACTGAAGCTTTCTTT
CATQTGLNTEAFF
>TRBD1|.|TRBV9|TRBJ2-7
TGTGCCAGCAGCGTGGGACAGGGGGCCTACGAGCAGTACTTC
CASSVGQGAYEQYF
>.|.|TRBV6-5|TRBJ2-7
TGTGCCAGCAGTCAAACCTACGAGCAGTACTTC
CASSQTYEQYF
>.|.|TRBV6-5|TRBJ2-7
TGTGCCAGCAGTTACGGGGCAGCCACCTACGAGCAGTACTTC
CASSYGAATYEQYF
>.|.|TRBV2|TRBJ1-4
TGTGCCAGCAGTGATTCGGGACTGTTGAATGGTGAAAAACTGTTTTTT
CASSDSGLLNGEKLFF
>.|.|TRBV4-3|TRBJ1-5
TGCGCCAGCAGCCTAACGGGGGGAGACCAGCCCCAGCATTTT
CASSLTGGDQPQHF
>.|.|TRBV5-4|TRBJ1-2
TGTGCCAGCAGCTTTGAGGGCGGGAGCTATGGCTACACCTTC
CASSFEGGSYGYTF
>.|.|TRBV6-6|TRBJ1-5
TGTGCCAGCAATGCAGGAAGCAATCAGCCCCAGCATTTT
CASNAGSNQPQHF